One and the same sample provided the 28 T cell receptor beta chains below, sequenced in a study of beta chain features in type 1 diabetes. Study observations and caveats: Type 1 diabetes patients showed a moderate but significant shortening of TCRB CDR3s in all four CD4+ subsets.

Which antigens these TCRs recognize remains unknown. Expressed TCRB transcripts were sequenced, since all the RNA that had been isolated was reverse transcribed. Data came from immunoSEQ multiplex PCR; TCRdb stores just in-frame clones and leaves some out. This sample yields roughly 150,000 clones, of which about 63% are seen a single time; about 0.089% belongs to the top ten. The specimen sequenced was naive CD4+ T cells from blood. The receptor source for this set is a man aged 25-40 years with type 1 diabetes.

The CDR3 bases are TGTGCCTGGGATCGTTCCACAGATACGCAGTATTTT. It encodes CAWDRSTDTQYF. The V call is TRBV30, the J call TRBJ2-3; no firm D call. This CDR3 comprises 12 residues. Germline CDR1 is GTSNPN and CDR2 is SVGIG (reference sequence). Trimming removed 5 bases from V and 2 bases from J, with 8 bases in between.

This clone was counted between two and nine times. The chain couples TRBV4-1 to TRBJ2-4; 10 bases line up with TRBD1. Trimming at V came to 0 bases and at J to 8 bases, leaving 4 bases not matched to a gene. CDR1 MGHRA and CDR2 YSYEKL come from the germline V gene. This CDR3 has 15 residues. The CDR3 here is CASSQEGTGVDIQYF. CDR3 DNA: TGCGCCAGCAGCCAAGAGGGGACAGGGGTTGACATTCAGTACTTC.

The gene calls are TRBV29-1 and TRBJ1-1; D is undetermined. Trimming removed 4 bases from V and 1 base from J, with 7 bases in between. CDR1 SQVTM and CDR2 ANQGSEA come from the germline V gene. The CDR3 has 12 residues. CDR3 DNA sequence: TGCAGCGTTGGACACAGGAACACTGAAGCTTTCTTT. This sequence encodes CSVGHRNTEAFF.

The CDR3 sequence is CASSQGHFGSYNEQFF. DNA for the CDR3: TGCGCCAGCAGCCAAGGACACTTCGGGTCCTACAATGAGCAGTTCTTC. The J gene is TRBJ2-1, the V gene TRBV4-1; D not resolved. The germline V gene has CDR1 MGHRA and CDR2 YSYEKL. The V end lost 1 base, the J end lost 1 base, and 11 bases lay between the germline ends. The length of the CDR3 is 16 residues.

Only a few counts were recorded for this clone. V is TRBV29-1 and J is TRBJ2-5; D gene ambiguous. The germline V and J ends were trimmed by 4 bases and 1 base, with 10 bases remaining between them. This CDR3 region has 13 residues. Germline V gene sequence: CDR1 SQVTM, CDR2 ANQGSEA. The CDR3 DNA is TGCAGCGTTGCGGCAGGTACCCAAGAGACCCAGTACTTC. This sequence encodes CSVAAGTQETQYF. Combining the CDR3 with reference TRBV29-1 and TRBJ2-5 gives the whole variable domain SAVISQKPSRDICQRGTSLTIQCQVDSQVTMMFWYRQQPGQSLTLIATANQGSEATYESGFVIDKFPISRPNLTFSTLTVSNMSPEDSSIYLCSVAAGTQETQYFGPGTRLLVL.

This clone has only a few counts. The chain joins TRBV4-3 to TRBJ2-1, with TRBD2 matching over 10 bases. V lost 1 base, J lost 4 bases, and 1 base stayed unmatched. The V gene's germline CDR1 is LGHNA and CDR2 YSLEER. CDR3 length: 15 residues. The CDR3 nucleotides read TGCGCCAGCAGCCAAGTAGCGGGGGGTTACAATGAGCAGTTCTTC. This gives the protein CASSQVAGGYNEQFF.

V gene TRBV10-3 combines with J gene TRBJ1-1, with no clear D. V was cut by 0 bases and J by 9 bases, with 5 bases left in between. This CDR3 region has 11 residues. Germline V gene sequence: CDR1 ENHRY, CDR2 SYGVKD. The CDR3 coding sequence is TGTGCCATCAGTGAGTCAGAAAAAGCTTTCTTT. This translates into CAISESEKAFF.

J is TRBJ2-1 and V is TRBV25-1; 10 nucleotides agree with TRBD1. This CDR3 comprises 14 residues. The ends lost 8 bases at V and 1 base at J; junction bases unmatched: 2. The germline gives CDR1 MGHDK, CDR2 SYGVNS. CDR3: CASSGQGSYNEQFF. CDR3 nucleotides: TGTGCCAGCTCGGGACAGGGGTCCTACAATGAGCAGTTCTTC.

This clone came up a few times. The chain carries TRBV4-3 and TRBJ2-3; D is possibly TRBD1 (5 bases). This CDR3 spans 15 amino acids. Germline lookup yields CDR1 LGHNA and CDR2 YSLEER. Trimming pared 0 bases from V and 3 bases from J, leaving 10 bases between. The CDR3 here is CASSQDPGNTDTQYF. The CDR3 nucleotides read TGCGCCAGCAGCCAAGATCCAGGGAATACAGATACGCAGTATTTT.

This sequence joins TRBV7-9 and TRBJ2-3; D gene uncertain. This CDR3 comprises 14 residues. Germline loops: CDR1 SEHNR, CDR2 FQNEAQ (reference sequence). V was pared by 6 bases and J by 6 bases, with 16 bases between. In nucleotides, the CDR3 is TGTGCCAGCAGGCCTAAACGGCGTGAGGATACGCAGTATTTT. This translates into CASRPKRREDTQYF.

The chain recombines TRBV5-1 with TRBJ2-3; 13 bases agree with TRBD2. Per germline, CDR1 SGHRS and CDR2 YFSETQ. V gave up 5 bases and J gave up 3 bases; unmatched junction bases: 0. This CDR3 comprises 14 residues. CDR3 region: CASRGLAGTDTQYF. In DNA, the CDR3 is TGCGCCAGCAGGGGACTAGCGGGGACAGATACGCAGTATTTT.

The chain carries TRBV13 and TRBJ2-3, with D perhaps matching TRBD2 (7 bases). The CDR3 consists of 13 residues. Trimming removed 8 bases at V and 1 base at J, with 10 bases between. Germline V gene data show CDR1 as PRHDT and CDR2 as FYEKMQ (reference sequence). The CDR3, as DNA: TGTGCCAGCCGGGGGGCCGGCACAGATACGCAGTATTTT. It translates to CASRGAGTDTQYF.

This sequence joins TRBV9 and TRBJ2-3; D is unresolved. Germline V gene lookup returns CDR1 SGDLS and CDR2 YYNGEE. V was clipped by 0 bases and J by 0 bases, with 8 bases between them. The CDR3 contains 15 residues. CDR3 sequence: CASSVGLASTDTQYF. CDR3 sequence (DNA): TGTGCCAGCAGCGTAGGGCTGGCTAGCACAGATACGCAGTATTTT.

V usage is TRBV30 and J usage is TRBJ1-2; D is uncertain. Germline V CDR1 and CDR2: GTSNPN, SVGIG (reference sequence). The CDR3 consists of 11 residues. CDR3 nucleotides: TGTGCTTCCAGTCAGAACTATGGCTACACCTTC. Amino acids: CASSQNYGYTF.

This chain uses TRBV7-2 with TRBJ2-3; weak D call: TRBD2 (5 bases). Germline V gives CDR1 SGHTA, CDR2 FQGNSA. Trimming took off 3 bases at V and 5 bases at J, with 9 bases between the two ends. The CDR3 runs 13 residues. The CDR3: CASSFTGRDTQYF. CDR3 sequence (DNA): TGTGCCAGCAGCTTTACGGGAAGAGATACGCAGTATTTT.

The rearrangement joins TRBV29-1 to TRBJ2-7; the D gene could be TRBD1 or TRBD2 (5 bases each). Trimming cost V 6 bases and J 6 bases, with 21 bases left between them. The CDR3 extends over 14 amino acids. CDR1 SQVTM and CDR2 ANQGSEA come from the germline V gene. The DNA of the CDR3 is TGCAGCGTCCCCTCGGGGAAACCAAGGGGCGAGCAGTACTTC. Its translation: CSVPSGKPRGEQYF.

The rearrangement links TRBV5-6 to TRBJ2-5; D call uncertain. This CDR3 contains 11 residues. Trimming removed 2 bases from V and 4 bases from J, with 3 bases in between. From germline, CDR1 is SGHDT and CDR2 YYEEEE. The CDR3 loop reads CASSFGETQYF. The CDR3 DNA reads as TGTGCCAGCAGCTTCGGAGAGACCCAGTACTTC.

The CDR3 region has the DNA TGTGCCAGCAGCGGTGGGACTAGCGGGCTTTACGAGCAGTACTTC. Its protein is CASSGGTSGLYEQYF. The chain is built from TRBV7-2 and TRBJ2-7; TRBD2 matches 12 bases. V gave up 5 bases and J gave up 4 bases; unmatched junction bases: 6. The CDR3 has 15 residues. Germline-derived CDR1 and CDR2 are SGHTA and FQGNSA. Looking up the rest from reference TRBV7-2 and TRBJ2-7 gives the full variable domain: GAGVSQSPSNKVTEKGKDVELRCDPISGHTALYWYRQSLGQGLEFLIYFQGNSAPDKSGLPSDRFSAERTGGSVSTLTIQRTQQEDSAVYLCASSGGTSGLYEQYFGPGTRLTVT.

This clone has just a few counts. J is TRBJ2-1 and V is TRBV9, with D tentatively TRBD1 (6 bases). This CDR3 is built from 13 residues. Trimming removed 4 bases from V and 9 bases from J, with 14 bases in between. Per germline, CDR1 SGDLS and CDR2 YYNGEE. The CDR3 here is CASSSRGFLEQFF. In DNA form, the CDR3 reads TGTGCCAGCAGCTCAAGGGGGTTCCTTGAGCAGTTCTTC.

The chain carries TRBV25-1 and TRBJ1-2; D uncertain. Germline CDR1 and CDR2: MGHDK and SYGVNS. V was trimmed by 1 base and J by 4 bases, leaving 7 bases between them. The CDR3 has 13 amino acids. The CDR3 DNA reads TGTGCCAGCAGTGAATTCCCCCTCTATGGCTACACCTTC. Translated, it gives CASSEFPLYGYTF.

The chain combines TRBV30 with TRBJ2-7, with 8 positions matching TRBD1. V gave up 3 bases and J gave up 4 bases; unmatched junction bases: 5. Germline V CDR1 and CDR2: GTSNPN, SVGIG (reference sequence). The CDR3 is 13 amino acids. The CDR3 DNA reads as TGTGCCTGGAGCGAGGACAGGGTATACGAGCAGTACTTC. Protein product: CAWSEDRVYEQYF. Full variable domain (remainder filled in from reference TRBV30 and TRBJ2-7): SQTIHQWPATLVQPVGSPLSLECTVEGTSNPNLYWYRQAAGRGLQLLFYSVGIGQISSEVPQNLSASRPQDRQFILSSKKLLLSDSGFYLCAWSEDRVYEQYFGPGTRLTVT.

The V call is TRBV7-2, the J call TRBJ2-3, with a tentative D call TRBD1 (6 bases). This CDR3 comprises 16 residues. Germline loops: CDR1 SGHTA, CDR2 FQGNSA. V was trimmed by 0 bases and J by 5 bases, leaving 15 bases between them. CDR3 sequence: CASSLAWTARGDTQYF. The CDR3 coding sequence is TGTGCCAGCAGCTTAGCGTGGACAGCGCGCGGAGATACGCAGTATTTT.

The CDR3 here is CASSGEPSTNTEAFF. The CDR3 nucleotides read TGTGCCAGCAGTGGAGAACCCTCCACGAACACTGAAGCTTTCTTT. The chain couples TRBV25-1 to TRBJ1-1; D not resolved. CDR1 is MGHDK, CDR2 SYGVNS, per germline. V was cut by 4 bases and J by 1 base, with 13 bases left in between. The CDR3 runs 15 residues.

With regard to this clone: Other DNA sequences in the sample encode the same CDR3. The chain joins TRBV29-1 to TRBJ2-1, with D hard to call. V lost 4 bases to trimming and J lost 3 bases, with 4 bases between them. Germline V gene data show CDR1 as SQVTM and CDR2 as ANQGSEA. The CDR3 totals 11 residues. Written as DNA, the CDR3 is TGCAGCGTTGCGGGCTACAATGAGCAGTTCTTC. Translated: CSVAGYNEQFF.

The rearrangement joins TRBV7-2 to TRBJ2-7; 9 bases map to TRBD1. Trimming removed 5 bases from V and 4 bases from J; junction bases left unmatched: 9. Per germline, CDR1 SGHTA and CDR2 FQGNSA. CDR3 length equals 15 residues. The CDR3 sequence is CASSLTGDREYEQYF. In DNA, the CDR3 is TGTGCCAGCAGCCTAACGGGGGACAGGGAGTACGAGCAGTACTTC.

The chain links TRBV29-1 to TRBJ1-1, with D possibly TRBD1 on 6 matching bases. The V gene lost 5 bases and the J gene lost 11 bases, with 15 bases spanning the gap. This CDR3 comprises 11 residues. The germline gives CDR1 SQVTM, CDR2 ANQGSEA. CDR3 DNA sequence: TGCAGCGTTCCAACAGGGATGGACGCTTTCTTT. Encoded protein: CSVPTGMDAFF.

The V call is TRBV5-6, the J call TRBJ1-2; no clear D gene. Germline CDR1 and CDR2: SGHDT and YYEEEE. This CDR3 has 12 residues. The V end was cut by 0 bases, the J end by 6 bases, with 6 bases between. CDR3 sequence: CASSLGQDGYTF. The CDR3 DNA follows: TGTGCCAGCAGCTTGGGGCAGGATGGCTACACCTTC. The entire variable domain, with the rest obtained from reference TRBV5-6 and TRBJ1-2, is as follows: DAGVTQSPTHLIKTRGQQVTLRCSPKSGHDTVSWYQQALGQGPQFIFQYYEEEERQRGNFPDRFSGHQFPNYSSELNVNALLLGDSALYLCASSLGQDGYTFGSGTRLTVV.

V and J are TRBV9 and TRBJ2-7; 12 nucleotides agree with TRBD1. The ends lost 4 bases at V and 3 bases at J; junction bases unmatched: 5. There are 15 residues in the CDR3. CDR1 SGDLS and CDR2 YYNGEE come from the germline V gene. The CDR3 loop is CASSLGTGGFYEQYF. In DNA, the CDR3 is TGTGCCAGCAGCCTCGGGACAGGGGGCTTCTACGAGCAGTACTTC.